A single sample gave rise to the 11 T cell receptor beta chains below, sequenced in a study of cytotoxic CD8 clonotypes in ibrutinib-treated CLL. The assay was immunoSEQ multiplex PCR, and TCRdb's table has in-frame clones only and misses some. The data hold about 140,000 clones, with approximately 77% observed a single time. Sequencing was performed on PBMCs, taken after 12 months of ibrutinib treatment. Receptor source: a human donor with chronic lymphocytic leukemia.

The genes are TRBV2 and TRBJ2-5, with a tentative D call TRBD2 (5 bases). The V and J ends lost 3 bases and 1 base respectively, with 24 bases between them. The germline V gene has CDR1 SNHLY and CDR2 FYNNEI. There are 19 residues in the CDR3. The CDR3 DNA reads as TGTGCCAGCAGTGACGGATTGGCCTTCGGGGAAGAGGGCCAAGAGACCCAGTACTTC. Translation gives CASSDGLAFGEEGQETQYF.

The J gene is TRBJ1-1, the V gene TRBV4-2; 7 positions match TRBD1. After removal of 4 bases from V and 2 bases from J, the junction contained 4 bases not matched to a gene. Germline CDR1 LGHNA, CDR2 YNFKEQ. The CDR3 is 14 residues long. CDR3 residues: CASSLTGSNTEAFF. For the CDR3, the DNA is TGTGCCAGCAGCCTGACAGGGTCTAACACTGAAGCTTTCTTT.

There are a few counts of this clone. J is TRBJ1-1 and V is TRBV23-1, with 7 bases fitting TRBD1. TRBV23-1 carries the ORF label, with uncertain function. Trimming removed 10 bases from V and 0 bases from J; junction bases left unmatched: 23. The CDR3 loop spans 19 amino acids. The CDR3 nucleotides read TGCGCCATTACCTCGGAGGAGGGGGCGCAGGGTCCCATGAACACTGAAGCTTTCTTT. Its translation is CAITSEEGAQGPMNTEAFF.

The rearrangement uses TRBV9 and TRBJ2-3; D is perhaps TRBD1 (5 bases). V lost 6 bases and J lost 2, with 10 bases in between. Per the germline V gene, CDR1 is SGDLS and CDR2 is YYNGEE. The length of the CDR3 is 13 residues. DNA for the CDR3: TGTGCCAGCATGACAGATTACACAGATACGCAGTATTTT. Translation: CASMTDYTDTQYF.

The rearrangement joins TRBV18 to TRBJ2-7; D might be TRBD1 or TRBD2, each matching 5 bases. Germline V gene sequence: CDR1 KGHSH, CDR2 LQKENI. This CDR3 has 15 amino acids. V gave up 4 bases and J gave up 4 bases, with 17 bases separating them. The CDR3 here is CASSRSGTFQYEQYF. The CDR3 DNA is TGTGCCAGCTCACGATCCGGGACGTTCCAATACGAGCAGTACTTC.

J is TRBJ1-2 and V is TRBV6-4, with unresolved D. Per germline, CDR1 MRHNA and CDR2 SNTAGT. V lost 0 bases, J lost 3 bases, and 14 bases lay in between. The CDR3 is 16 residues long. CDR3 nucleotide sequence: TGTGCCAGCAGTGACTCGAACCGGGGAGGAGACTATGGCTACACCTTC. Translating gives CASSDSNRGGDYGYTF.

The chain has TRBV7-2 and TRBJ1-6; D gene uncertain. Germline V gene sequence: CDR1 SGHTA, CDR2 FQGNSA. Trimming removed 3 bases at V and 7 bases at J, with 13 bases between. The CDR3 consists of 15 residues. Written as DNA, the CDR3 is TGTGCCAGCAGCTTTAGGCAGCCCTCCAATTCACCCCTCCACTTT. This gives the protein CASSFRQPSNSPLHF.

This chain links TRBV30 with TRBJ2-3; tentative D call: TRBD1 (6 bases). Looked up from germline, CDR1 is GTSNPN and CDR2 is SVGIG (reference sequence). The CDR3 contains 13 residues. The V gene lost 2 bases and the J gene lost 3 bases, with 9 bases spanning the gap. The CDR3 DNA reads TGTGCCTGGAGTAGGGGGTGGACAGATACGCAGTATTTT. Translation gives CAWSRGWTDTQYF.

This sequence joins TRBV18 and TRBJ1-2; a weak D match, TRBD1 (5 bases). Germline V gene lookup returns CDR1 KGHSH and CDR2 LQKENI. CDR3 length: 16 residues. Trimming pared 3 bases from V and 5 bases from J, leaving 19 bases between. CDR3 sequence (DNA): TGTGCCAGCTCACCTAACGACCAACGGGGGGGATATGGCTACACCTTC. Its protein is CASSPNDQRGGYGYTF.

The V gene is TRBV5-8, the J gene TRBJ2-2; D gene unclear. CDR1 SGHTS and CDR2 YDEGEE come from the germline V gene. Trimming left V 4 bases short and J 6 bases short, with 10 bases between. CDR3 length: 13 residues. The CDR3 sequence is CASSLWTAGELFF. Here the CDR3 DNA reads TGTGCCAGCAGCCTTTGGACGGCCGGGGAGCTGTTTTTT.

This chain uses TRBV2 with TRBJ1-3, with D tentatively TRBD1 (5 bases). The germline V gene encodes CDR1 SNHLY and CDR2 FYNNEI. V lost 2 bases and J lost 0, with 11 bases in between. This CDR3 is built from 16 residues. The CDR3 region has the DNA TGTGCCAGCAGTGAATGGGCAGGGACCTCTGGAAACACCATATATTTT. As protein: CASSEWAGTSGNTIYF.